This is a list of T cell receptor beta chains from one sample in a study of T cells in Graves' hyperthyroidism and ophthalmopathy. One entry per CDR3 protein results from TCRdb running MiXCR on the multiplex PCR reads. The table shows more than 250,000 distinct CDR3 sequences, with 13% to 15% occurring only once. The sequencing input was blood. The source of these receptors is a woman aged 45-59 years with Graves' hyperthyroidism that later progressed to Graves' ophthalmopathy. Each CDR3 is given with its conserved first and last residue. Fields, in order: D gene, J gene, clone size, V gene, CDR3 DNA, CDR3 protein. D genes are given only for firm matches. Clone size is stated in some rows and not others, as once, few, many or a class when expanded.

TRBD2 | TRBJ2-5 | many | TRBV7-6 | TGTGCCAGCAGCTTAGAAGGCGGGAGGGCCTCGAAGACCCAGTACTTC | CASSLEGGRASKTQYF
NA | TRBJ2-3 | many | TRBV5-1 | TGTGCCAGCAGTCCTGGAACAGCTAGCACAGATACGCAGTATTTT | CASSPGTASTDTQYF
NA | TRBJ2-3 | many | TRBV20-1 | TGCAGTGCTGGGACTGCAAGACGGGATACGCAGTATTTT | CSAGTARRDTQYF
NA | TRBJ1-4 | many | TRBV6-1 | TGTGCCAGCAGTTCTGATTACTGGAATGAAAAACTGTTTTTT | CASSSDYWNEKLFF
NA | TRBJ1-3 | NA | TRBV5-1 | TGCGCCAGCAGCTTTTTGGGGACCTCTGGAAACACCATATATTTT | CASSFLGTSGNTIYF
NA | TRBJ2-7 | few | TRBV9 | TGTGCCAGCAGCCCCCGGGACCGGAATTACGAGCAGTACTTC | CASSPRDRNYEQYF
NA | TRBJ1-5 | many | TRBV18 | TGTGCCAGCTCCCAGGAGGGAAATCAGCCCCAGCATTTT | CASSQEGNQPQHF
NA | TRBJ1-2 | many | TRBV18 | TGTGCCAGCTCACCTTACCGTGGTGCCAGGGAGGACTATGGCTACACCTTC | CASSPYRGAREDYGYTF
NA | TRBJ2-5 | NA | TRBV15 | TGTGCCACCAGCCCCGGTTGGGATAGCGGCAAACAAGAGACCCAGTACTTC | CATSPGWDSGKQETQYF
NA | TRBJ2-1 | NA | TRBV9 | TGTGCCAGCAGCGTATGGGCTCGGGATGAGCAGTTCTTC | CASSVWARDEQFF
TRBD2 | TRBJ2-1 | many | TRBV5-1 | TGCGCCAGCAGCTTGTTGGCGGGGGGGCCGAAATACAATGAGCAGTTCTTC | CASSLLAGGPKYNEQFF
NA | TRBJ1-3 | many | TRBV28 | TGTGCCAGCAGTCGGGGGGACTCTGGAAACACCATATATTTT | CASSRGDSGNTIYF
TRBD1 | TRBJ1-5 | once | TRBV7-3 | TGTGCCAGCAGCTTATTTCAGGGGGGCAATCAGCCCCAGCATTTT | CASSLFQGGNQPQHF
NA | TRBJ1-5 | NA | TRBV20-1 | TGCAGTGCTAGAAGGCGAGGGCTGCACAATCAGCCCCAGCATTTT | CSARRRGLHNQPQHF
NA | TRBJ2-1 | many | TRBV20-1 | TGCAGTGCTAGAGATAACGCTCCCTTCGATGAGCAGTTCTTC | CSARDNAPFDEQFF
NA | TRBJ1-5 | many | TRBV12-3/TRBV12-4 | TGTGCCAGCAGTTTTAGGGACGGAAGCTATAGCAATCAGCCCCAGCATTTT | CASSFRDGSYSNQPQHF
TRBD1 | TRBJ2-1 | many | TRBV6-1 | TGTGCCAGCATCGGGACAGGCCTCAATGAGCAGTTCTTC | CASIGTGLNEQFF
NA | TRBJ1-2 | many | TRBV28 | TGTGCGGTAACGCGGGGGGGTCGCTACTCCTCCACCTTC | CAVTRGGRYSSTF
TRBD1 | TRBJ2-5 | NA | TRBV5-1 | TGCGCCGGCAGCTTGGACAGGGGGCGGCAAGAGACCCAGTACTTC | CAGSLDRGRQETQYF
TRBD2 | TRBJ2-1 | NA | TRBV3-1 | TGTGCCAGCACCCTTCGACTAGCGGGTGGCAATGAGCAGTTCTTC | CASTLRLAGGNEQFF
NA | TRBJ2-6 | many | TRBV9 | TGTGCCAGCAGCGCCCCTAAACAGGGTCCAGCGCCCTCCTCTGGGGCCAACGTCCTGACTTTC | CASSAPKQGPAPSSGANVLTF
NA | TRBJ1-1 | many | TRBV5-1 | TGCGCCAGCGGTGAAACCGACGAAGCTTTCTTT | CASGETDEAFF
TRBD1 | TRBJ2-7 | NA | TRBV20-1 | TGCAGTGCTAGAGCAGGTTCAGGGGGCGGGCGTGGCTACGAGCAGTACTTC | CSARAGSGGGRGYEQYF
NA | TRBJ1-5 | many | TRBV28 | TGTGCCAGCAGTTTAGAGGAGGTGAATCAGCCCCAGCATTTT | CASSLEEVNQPQHF
NA | TRBJ1-2 | NA | TRBV13 | TGTGCCAGCAGCTCTCCCGGGGAGGGAGGCTACACCTTC | CASSSPGEGGYTF
TRBD2 | TRBJ2-3 | few | TRBV5-5 | TGTGCCAGCAGCCCTCTAGCGGGAGGGCTCCCAGATACGCAGTATTTT | CASSPLAGGLPDTQYF
TRBD2 | TRBJ2-1 | once | TRBV5-1 | TGCGCCAGCACCGACGGACTAGCCTACAATGAGCAGTTCTTC | CASTDGLAYNEQFF
NA | TRBJ2-3 | many | TRBV11-3 | TGTGCCAGCAGCCATTCTAGCGCAGATACGCAGTATTTT | CASSHSSADTQYF
NA | TRBJ1-2 | many | TRBV3-1 | TGTGCCAGCAGCCTAACCCAGAGCGGCGGGGGCTACACCTTC | CASSLTQSGGGYTF
TRBD2 | TRBJ2-7 | many | TRBV27 | TGTGCCAGCAGTCCCTCGGGACTAGCGGGAGTCGAGCAGTACTTC | CASSPSGLAGVEQYF
TRBD2 | TRBJ2-1 | few | TRBV19 | TGTGCCAGTAGTATCTCGGGGGGGGTTGAGCAGTTCTTC | CASSISGGVEQFF
TRBD1 | TRBJ1-4 | many | TRBV7-9 | TGTGCCAGCAGCATCCCCCGGACAGGGGTTTCTAATGAAAAACTGTTTTTT | CASSIPRTGVSNEKLFF
NA | TRBJ2-5 | many | TRBV20-1 | TGCACCCCCTCCTTCGACAGTTTGGGACAAGAGACCCAGTACTTC | CTPSFDSLGQETQYF
NA | TRBJ2-2 | once | TRBV15 | TGTGCCACCGGAGGGGGCGGGGAGCTGTTTTTT | CATGGGGELFF
TRBD2 | TRBJ2-7 | many | TRBV20-1 | TGCAGTGCTAGAGATAGGGGGTGGGGAGCGGGAGTATTCGGTCCCTACGAGCAGTACTTC | CSARDRGWGAGVFGPYEQYF
NA | TRBJ2-7 | NA | TRBV19 | TGTGCCAGTAGTCCTATGAGAGGGGACCCCTACGAGCAGTACTTC | CASSPMRGDPYEQYF
NA | TRBJ2-1 | many | TRBV28 | TGTGCCAGCACCAATCGGGAGTACTACAATGAGCAGTTCTTC | CASTNREYYNEQFF
NA | TRBJ2-7 | many | TRBV12-3/TRBV12-4 | TGTGCCAGCAGCCTCCCCCAAAACCGGAATAGGGGTGGAGAGCAGTACTTC | CASSLPQNRNRGGEQYF
NA | TRBJ1-1 | many | TRBV28 | TGTGCCAGCAGTTTAGGGGGGACCTCTAAGGACACTGAAGCTTTCTTT | CASSLGGTSKDTEAFF
TRBD1 | TRBJ1-1 | many | TRBV6-1 | TGTGCCAGCAGGCACCTCGACTTACAGGGGTATGACACTGAAGCTTTCTTT | CASRHLDLQGYDTEAFF
NA | TRBJ2-3 | many | TRBV28 | TGTGCCAGCAGCAAAGCCGGGACGGGAACAGATACGCAGTATTTT | CASSKAGTGTDTQYF
NA | TRBJ1-1 | many | TRBV20-1 | TGCAGTGCTATTAGGGGAGCGGCGAACACTGAAGCTTTCTTT | CSAIRGAANTEAFF
NA | TRBJ2-5 | many | TRBV7-8 | TGTGCCAGCAGCGAGGGGGACGGGAGGGAGACCCAGTACTTC | CASSEGDGRETQYF
NA | TRBJ2-1 | NA | TRBV11-2 | TGTGCCAGCAGCCGCGACCAAGAGACCGGGCAGTTCTTC | CASSRDQETGQFF
TRBD1 | TRBJ1-2 | many | TRBV20-1 | TGCAGTGCTACCGTTAGAGGGGGCGGGTATGGCTACACCTTC | CSATVRGGGYGYTF
TRBD2 | TRBJ2-1 | NA | TRBV12-3/TRBV12-4 | TGTGCCAGCAGTTTAGGGGCAGGGGCGGGAGGAACGAATGAGCAGTTCTTC | CASSLGAGAGGTNEQFF
NA | TRBJ2-7 | NA | TRBV19 | TGTGCCAGTAGTGCCTTTGGCGGGAACGGTGGAGAGCAGTACTTC | CASSAFGGNGGEQYF
TRBD2 | TRBJ2-3 | many | TRBV20-1 | TGCAGTGCGAGGACTAGCGGGAGGATAACAGATACGCAGTATTTT | CSARTSGRITDTQYF
TRBD1 | TRBJ2-1 | many | TRBV2 | TGTGCCACCCAAGTGGACAGGGGGGCTTACAATGAGCAGTTCTTC | CATQVDRGAYNEQFF
NA | TRBJ1-3 | few | TRBV6-1 | TGTGCCAGCAAGGGGGTTCCAGGAAGCTCTGGAAACACCATATATTTT | CASKGVPGSSGNTIYF
NA | TRBJ1-5 | many | TRBV20-1 | TGCAGTGCTCGGGGAGGGAGCAATCAGCCCCAGCATTTT | CSARGGSNQPQHF
TRBD2 | TRBJ2-5 | NA | TRBV28 | TGTGCCAGCAGTTGGCGGGAGGAAGGACGAAGACCAAGGGAGACCCAGTACTTC | CASSWREEGRRPRETQYF
NA | TRBJ2-5 | NA | TRBV28 | TGTGCCATCCGGTCCGGGGGACAAGAGACCCAGTACTTC | CAIRSGGQETQYF
TRBD2 | TRBJ2-2 | few | TRBV7-2 | TGTGCCAGCAGCTTGACTAGCGGGTGGCACACCGGGGAGCTGTTTTTT | CASSLTSGWHTGELFF
NA | TRBJ2-7 | many | TRBV11-3 | TGTGCCAGCAGCACGGACATGGGGTCCTACGAGCAGTACTTC | CASSTDMGSYEQYF
TRBD1 | TRBJ2-3 | many | TRBV2 | TGTGCCACCTCCCGGTTGACAGGGAGCACAGATACGCAGTATTTT | CATSRLTGSTDTQYF
TRBD2 | TRBJ2-7 | NA | TRBV7-2 | TGTGCCAGCAGCCCTCCCAGCGGGAGGGGCAACGAGCAGTACTTC | CASSPPSGRGNEQYF